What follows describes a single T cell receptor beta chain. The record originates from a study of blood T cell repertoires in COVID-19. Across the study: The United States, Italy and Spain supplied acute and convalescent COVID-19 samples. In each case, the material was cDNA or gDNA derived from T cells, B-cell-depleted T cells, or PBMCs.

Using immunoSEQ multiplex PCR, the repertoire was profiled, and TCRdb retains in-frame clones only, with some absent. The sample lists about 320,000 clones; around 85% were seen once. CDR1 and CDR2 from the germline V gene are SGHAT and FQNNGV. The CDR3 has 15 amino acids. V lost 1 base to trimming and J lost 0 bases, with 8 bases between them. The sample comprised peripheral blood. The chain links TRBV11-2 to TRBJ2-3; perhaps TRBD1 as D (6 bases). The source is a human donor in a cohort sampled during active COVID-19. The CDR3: CASSLGQGSTDTQYF. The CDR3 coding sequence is TGTGCCAGCAGCTTAGGGCAGGGGAGCACAGATACGCAGTATTTT.